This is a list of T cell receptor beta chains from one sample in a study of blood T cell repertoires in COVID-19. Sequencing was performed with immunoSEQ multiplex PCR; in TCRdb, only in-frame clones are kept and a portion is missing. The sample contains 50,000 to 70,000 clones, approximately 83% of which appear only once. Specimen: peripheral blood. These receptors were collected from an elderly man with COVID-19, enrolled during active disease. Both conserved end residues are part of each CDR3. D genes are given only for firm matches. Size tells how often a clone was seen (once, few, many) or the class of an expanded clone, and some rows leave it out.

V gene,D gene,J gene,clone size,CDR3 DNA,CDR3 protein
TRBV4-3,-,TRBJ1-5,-,TGCGCCAGCAGCCAGACTGGGGCGGGGGGCAATCAGCCCCAGCATTTT,CASSQTGAGGNQPQHF
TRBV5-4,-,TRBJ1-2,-,TGTGCCAGCAGCTCGGGACTCTATGGCTACACCTTC,CASSSGLYGYTF
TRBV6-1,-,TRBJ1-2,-,TGTGCCAGCAGTGAAGGTCTAATCTCGGGGTCCTATGGCTACACCTTC,CASSEGLISGSYGYTF
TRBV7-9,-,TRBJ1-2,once,TGTGCCAGCACCCCTGGGGCGGTGTTCACCTTC,CASTPGAVFTF
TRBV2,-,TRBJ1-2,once,TGTGCCAATCCTGATGGCTACACCTTC,CANPDGYTF
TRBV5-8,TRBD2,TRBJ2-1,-,TGTGCCAGCAGCTTGGGTTCTAGCGGGAGGAATGAGCAGTTCTTC,CASSLGSSGRNEQFF
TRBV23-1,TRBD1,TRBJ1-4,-,TGCGCCAGCAGACTCCGGGACAGGGGGCAAATTGAAAAACTGTTTTTT,CASRLRDRGQIEKLFF
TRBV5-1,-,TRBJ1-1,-,TGCGCCAGCAGCTTGATTGCAGGGGCTGAAGCTTTCTTT,CASSLIAGAEAFF
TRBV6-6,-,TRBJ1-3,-,TGTGCCAGCAGTTACGGGCAGGGCGAAAACACCATATATTTT,CASSYGQGENTIYF
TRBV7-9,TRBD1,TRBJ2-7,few,TGTGCCAGCAGCTTCCGGACAGGGGAGGTTTACGAGCAGTACTTC,CASSFRTGEVYEQYF
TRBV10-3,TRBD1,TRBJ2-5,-,TGTGCCATCAGTGTAACAGGGGGCGAGGAGACCCAGTACTTC,CAISVTGGEETQYF
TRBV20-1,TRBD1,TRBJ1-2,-,TGCAGTGCTAGTCGGGACAGGGGGCGCATCGGCTACACCTTC,CSASRDRGRIGYTF
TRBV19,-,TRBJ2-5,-,TGTGCCAGTAGTCTCACCCGTTGGGGGCAGGGCCGTCAAGAGACCCAGTACTTC,CASSLTRWGQGRQETQYF
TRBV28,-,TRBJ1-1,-,TGTGTAACCATTAGGAACACTGAAGCTTTCTTT,CVTIRNTEAFF
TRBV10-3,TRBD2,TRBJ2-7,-,TGTGCCATCAGCTTGACTAGCTTGAGCGAGCAGTACTTC,CAISLTSLSEQYF
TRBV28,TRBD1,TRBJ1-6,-,TGTGCCAGCAGTTTTGGACAGGGGAAAGCACCCCTCCACTTT,CASSFGQGKAPLHF
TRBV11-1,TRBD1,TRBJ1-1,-,TGTGCCAGCAGCTCGGACAGGGCGAACACTGAAGCTTTCTTT,CASSSDRANTEAFF
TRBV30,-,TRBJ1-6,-,TGTGCCTGGAGTCCCCCCCAGGGCAGATCACCCCTCCACTTT,CAWSPPQGRSPLHF
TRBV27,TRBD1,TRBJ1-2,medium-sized,TGTGCCAGCAGTTTTACAGGGGGCAACTATGGCTACACCTTC,CASSFTGGNYGYTF
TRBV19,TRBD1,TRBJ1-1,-,TGTGCCAGTACCTACGACAGGGCGAACACTGAAGCTTTCTTT,CASTYDRANTEAFF
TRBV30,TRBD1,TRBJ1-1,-,TGTGCCTGGAGGCTGACAGGGGGCTACCCTGACACTGAAGCTTTCTTT,CAWRLTGGYPDTEAFF
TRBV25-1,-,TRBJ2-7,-,TGTGCCACCTCCCTTACAGGGTTCGCTCGATACGAGCAGTACTTC,CATSLTGFARYEQYF
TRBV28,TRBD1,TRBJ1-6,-,TGTGCCAGCAGTAAGCCAACAGGGGTAGGATCACCCCTCCACTTT,CASSKPTGVGSPLHF
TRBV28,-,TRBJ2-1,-,TGTGCCAGCAGTTTAGTGGACTCAAGCTCCTACAATGAGCAGTTCTTC,CASSLVDSSSYNEQFF